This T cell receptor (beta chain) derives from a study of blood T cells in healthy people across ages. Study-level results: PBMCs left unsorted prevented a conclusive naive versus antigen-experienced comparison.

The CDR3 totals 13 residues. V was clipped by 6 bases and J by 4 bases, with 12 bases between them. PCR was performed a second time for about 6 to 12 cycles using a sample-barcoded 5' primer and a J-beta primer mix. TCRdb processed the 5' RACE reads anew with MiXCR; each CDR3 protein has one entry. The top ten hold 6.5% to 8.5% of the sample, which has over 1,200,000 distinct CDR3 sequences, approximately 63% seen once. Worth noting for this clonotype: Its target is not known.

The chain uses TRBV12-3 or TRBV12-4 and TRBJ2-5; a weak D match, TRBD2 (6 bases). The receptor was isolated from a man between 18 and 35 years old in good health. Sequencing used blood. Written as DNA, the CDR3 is TGTGCCAGCAGCGCGGGACGCCGAGAGACCCAGTACTTC. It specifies CASSAGRRETQYF.